Below, one TCR beta chain is given with its context. The antigen remains unidentified. This sample is part of a study of shared clonotypes between healthy human individuals. Study information: With ages of 18 to 49, the donors were a couple of women and three men. Whole-study results and caveats: Incompleteness in sorted-subset sequencing, despite large depth, was shown by rarefaction. Memory subsets had estimated richness that was generally smaller than that of naive subsets. Sampling covered blood only; tissue repertoires likely differ.

Some clones are missing from TCRdb's copy, which holds only in-frame ones; the method was immunoSEQ multiplex PCR. The table shows about 1.1 million clones, with roughly 80% occurring only once. V lost 6 bases to trimming and J lost 1 base, with 18 bases between them. Germline CDR1 and CDR2: MDHEN and SYDVKM. This CDR3 region has 16 residues. This sequence originates from a man aged 18 to 30 in good health. Some clones in this sample may be carry-over from other donors' samples. The sample was memory CD4+ T cells from PBMCs. Subset reported: CD45RA-negative fraction. This chain connects TRBV28 to TRBJ1-1, with a possible D match to TRBD1 (5 bases). The CDR3 reads CASRETAGLGNTEAFF. The CDR3 DNA reads TGTGCCAGCAGGGAGACAGCGGGTTTAGGGAACACTGAAGCTTTCTTT.